The text below deals with one T cell receptor beta chain. Its cognate antigen is unknown. Trimming cost V 6 bases and J 6 bases, with 20 bases left between them. CDR1 is SQVTM and CDR2 is ANQGSEA in the germline V gene. The CDR3 has 14 residues. Every bit of the isolated RNA underwent reverse transcription, so sequencing read expressed TCRB transcripts. Profiling relied on immunoSEQ multiplex PCR, and the TCRdb table lists in-frame clones only, not all of them. The table has 250,000 or so clones, around 68% seen once; the top ten hold almost 0.055%. This record belongs to a study of beta chain features in type 1 diabetes. Overall study findings and caveats: Healthy donors had naive, central memory and Treg TCRB repertoires that appeared less similar than those seen among patients. At VDJ recombination sites, type 1 diabetes patients had fewer insertions and more deleted nucleotides.

This clonotype originated in a man aged 25 to 40 in good health. The gene calls are TRBV29-1 and TRBJ2-5; D unclear. The sample was naive CD4+ T cells from blood. For the CDR3, the DNA is TGCAGCGTGATGGGTTCCGCAGTAGTTCAGACCCAGTACTTC. This codes for CSVMGSAVVQTQYF. Full variable domain (outside the CDR3, taken from reference TRBV29-1 and TRBJ2-5): SAVISQKPSRDICQRGTSLTIQCQVDSQVTMMFWYRQQPGQSLTLIATANQGSEATYESGFVIDKFPISRPNLTFSTLTVSNMSPEDSSIYLCSVMGSAVVQTQYFGPGTRLLVL.